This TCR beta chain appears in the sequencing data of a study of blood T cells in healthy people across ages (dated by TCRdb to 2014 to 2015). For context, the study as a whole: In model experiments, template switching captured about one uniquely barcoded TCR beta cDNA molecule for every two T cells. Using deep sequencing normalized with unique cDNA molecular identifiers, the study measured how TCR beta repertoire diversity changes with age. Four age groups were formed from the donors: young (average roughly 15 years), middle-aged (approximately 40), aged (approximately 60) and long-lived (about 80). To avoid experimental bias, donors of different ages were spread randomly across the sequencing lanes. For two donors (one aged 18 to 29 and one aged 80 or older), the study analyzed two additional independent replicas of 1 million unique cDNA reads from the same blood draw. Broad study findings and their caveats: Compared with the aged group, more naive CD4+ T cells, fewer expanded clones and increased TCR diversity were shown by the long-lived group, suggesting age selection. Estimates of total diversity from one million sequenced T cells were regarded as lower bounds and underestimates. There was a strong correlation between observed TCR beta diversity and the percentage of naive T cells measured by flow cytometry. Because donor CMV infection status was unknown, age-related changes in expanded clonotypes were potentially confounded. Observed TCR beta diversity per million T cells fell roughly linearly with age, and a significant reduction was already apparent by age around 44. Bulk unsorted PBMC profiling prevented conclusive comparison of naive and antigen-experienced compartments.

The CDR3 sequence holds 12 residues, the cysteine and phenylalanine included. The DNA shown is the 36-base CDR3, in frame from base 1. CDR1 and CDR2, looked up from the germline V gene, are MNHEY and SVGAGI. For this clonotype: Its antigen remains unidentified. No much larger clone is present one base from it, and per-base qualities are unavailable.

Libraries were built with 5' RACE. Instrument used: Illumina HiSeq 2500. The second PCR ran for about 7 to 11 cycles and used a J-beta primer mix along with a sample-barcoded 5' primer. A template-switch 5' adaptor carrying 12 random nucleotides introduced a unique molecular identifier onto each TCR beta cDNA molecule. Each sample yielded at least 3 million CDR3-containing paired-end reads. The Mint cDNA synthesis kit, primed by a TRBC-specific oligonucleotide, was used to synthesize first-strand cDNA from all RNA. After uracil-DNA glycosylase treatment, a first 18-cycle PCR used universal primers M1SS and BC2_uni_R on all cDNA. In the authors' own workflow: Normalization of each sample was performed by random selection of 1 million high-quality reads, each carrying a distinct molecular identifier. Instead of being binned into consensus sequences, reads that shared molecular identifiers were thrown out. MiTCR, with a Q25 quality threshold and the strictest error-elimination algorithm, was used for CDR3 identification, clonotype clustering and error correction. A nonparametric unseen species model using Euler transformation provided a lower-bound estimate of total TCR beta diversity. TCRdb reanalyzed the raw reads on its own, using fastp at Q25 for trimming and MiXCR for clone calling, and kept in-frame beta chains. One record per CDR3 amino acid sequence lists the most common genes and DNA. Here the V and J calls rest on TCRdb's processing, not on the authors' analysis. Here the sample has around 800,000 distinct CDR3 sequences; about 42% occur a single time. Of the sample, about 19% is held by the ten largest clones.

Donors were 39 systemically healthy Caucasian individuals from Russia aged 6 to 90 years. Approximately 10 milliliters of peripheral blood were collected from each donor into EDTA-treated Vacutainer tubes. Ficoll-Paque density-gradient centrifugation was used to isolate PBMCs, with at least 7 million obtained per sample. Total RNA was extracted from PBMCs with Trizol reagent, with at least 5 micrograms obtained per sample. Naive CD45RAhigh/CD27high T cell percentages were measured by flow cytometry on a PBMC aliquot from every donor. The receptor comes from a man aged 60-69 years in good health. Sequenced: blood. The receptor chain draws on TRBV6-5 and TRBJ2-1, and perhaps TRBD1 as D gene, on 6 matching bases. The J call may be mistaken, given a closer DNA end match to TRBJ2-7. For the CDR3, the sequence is CASSRGNNEQYF. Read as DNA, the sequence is TGTGCCAGCAGTAGGGGGAACAATGAGCAGTACTTC.